Shown below are 21 T cell receptor beta chains from a single sample sequenced in a study of tissue T cells after allogeneic stem cell transplantation (dated by TCRdb to 2021 to 2024). The time point tag for this specimen amounts to: mouse harvest day 14 after allogeneic transplant. Mouse grafts consisting of 10^7 T-cell-depleted bone marrow cells combined with 10^6 splenic CD5+ T cells were administered by tail vein injection. The library relied on the immunoSEQ multiplex PCR assay. The table comes from immuneACCESS by way of TCRdb, which keeps in-frame sequences with V and J called. Part of the clones is missing from these tables; in studies checked, under half for an unresolved V gene and the rest for unknown reasons. The sample has about 3,500 clones on record, roughly 45% of them singletons. The top ten clones comprise approximately 20% of the sample. Sequenced material: gut tissue. The source is a female BALB/c mouse given C57BL/6 T cells with graft-versus-host disease after an allogeneic hematopoietic cell transplant.

This clone is classed as large (0.1 to 1%). The gene names here belong to mouse. The CDR3 extends 1 residue past the end of the read, so its final part is completed from the germline J gene. The chain links TRBV13-2 to TRBJ1-5; the D is unclear. Germline-derived CDR1 and CDR2 are NNHNN and SYGAGS (reference sequence). V was pared by 3 bases and J by 0 bases, with 7 bases between. The CDR3 extends over 14 amino acids. Partial CDR3 DNA: TGTGCCAGCGGTGCCGGCACTAACAACCAGGCTCCGCTT. It codes for CASGAGTNNQAPL. The CDR3, in full, reads CASGAGTNNQAPLF.

With respect to this clone: The gene names here belong to mouse. The read comes to an end 1 residue before the CDR3 does, leaving the germline J gene to fill in the end. The V and J genes are TRBV3 and TRBJ2-4; 12 bases line up with TRBD2. The CDR3 spans 15 residues. With V trimmed by 6 bases and J by 0 bases, 1 base remained unmatched. Germline loops: CDR1 SNHLY, CDR2 FYNGKV (reference sequence). Here the CDR3 reads CASSGTGGSQNTLYF. Incomplete CDR3 DNA: TGTGCCAGCAGTGGGACTGGGGGGAGTCAAAACACCTTGTAC.

On this clone itself: Each gene name is a mouse one. The CDR3 end falls 1 residue outside the read, so it is completed with the germline J gene. J is TRBJ2-4 and V is TRBV3; 10 nucleotides match TRBD2. The junction had 2 bases not matched to a gene; V was cut back by 5 bases and J by 3 bases. The CDR3 runs to 14 residues. Germline-derived CDR1 and CDR2 are SNHLY and FYNGKV (reference sequence). The sequenced part of the CDR3 DNA is TGTGCCAGCAGCCAGGACTGGGGGCAAAACACCTTGTAC. Translated: CASSQDWGQNTLY. The full-length CDR3 reads as CASSQDWGQNTLYF.

Note on this clone: The listed genes are named as in mouse. Coverage ceases 1 residue before the CDR3 finishes, and the germline J gene fills in the end. The chain has TRBV31 and TRBJ2-3; the D gene is possibly TRBD1 (6 bases). V shed 2 bases and J shed 0 bases, with 9 bases lying between them. The CDR3 is made up of 14 amino acids. Germline V lookup: CDR1 GKSSPN, CDR2 SITVG. CDR3 residues: CAWSGQSSAETLYF. The CDR3 bases that were read are TGTGCCTGGAGTGGACAGTCTAGTGCAGAAACGCTGTAT.

On this clone: Gene names and germline refer to mouse. The read terminates 1 residue before the CDR3 end, so the remaining end is supplied by the germline J gene. The gene calls are TRBV2 and TRBJ2-5, with D possibly being TRBD1 (6 bases). V was cut by 1 base and J by 4 bases, with 9 bases left in between. The germline V gene has CDR1 LGHNA and CDR2 YSYQKL. This CDR3 contains 14 residues. The CDR3: CASSQARGEDTQYF. CDR3 DNA, as far as it was read: TGTGCCAGCAGCCAAGCCAGGGGAGAAGACACCCAGTAC.

On this clone itself: Mouse names are used for the genes. The read comes to an end 1 residue before the CDR3 does, leaving the germline J gene to fill in the end. The same CDR3 arises from other DNA sequences in this sample as well. V is TRBV26 and J is TRBJ1-1; tentatively, D is TRBD1 (5 bases). From germline, CDR1 is KGHPV and CDR2 FQNQEV (reference sequence). This CDR3 spans 14 amino acids. Deletions cut 2 bases from V and 0 bases from J, with 7 bases between. The DNA read from the CDR3 is TGTGCCAGCAGTCTGCAGGGTGCAAACACAGAAGTCTTC. Translated: CASSLQGANTEVF. The complete CDR3 protein is CASSLQGANTEVFF.

This clone qualifies as large. Gene names denote mouse genes. From the germline J gene comes the end of the CDR3, since the read stops 1 residue before it. The chain combines TRBV17 with TRBJ2-4, with a tentative D call TRBD1 (5 bases). The CDR3 is 12 residues long. Deletions cut 6 bases from V and 4 bases from J, with 8 bases between. From germline, CDR1 is MNHDT and CDR2 YYDKIL. CDR3: CASSSGKNTLYF. The part of the CDR3 DNA that was read is TGTGCTAGCAGCTCAGGGAAAAACACCTTGTAC.

This clone was seen a handful of times. Genes and germline are mouse. The sequence runs out 1 residue before the end of the CDR3; the remainder is reconstructed from the germline J gene. V gene TRBV5 combines with J gene TRBJ2-1, with 9 bases identical to TRBD2. This CDR3 contains 15 residues. Trimming took 0 bases from V and 5 from J; bases not matched to a gene: 2. Germline V gene lookup returns CDR1 LGHNA and CDR2 YNLKQL (reference sequence). CDR3 bases read: TGTGCCAGCAGCCAAGATGGGGGGGCGGATGCTGAGCAGTTC. It encodes CASSQDGGADAEQF. The CDR3 in full is CASSQDGGADAEQFF.

About this clone itself: Gene names are the mouse ones. The read gets to within 1 residue of the CDR3 end, and the germline J gene fills in the rest. The V call is TRBV16, the J call TRBJ2-4, with D hard to call. CDR3 length equals 12 residues. V lost 0 bases, J lost 2 bases, and 0 bases lay in between. CDR1 and CDR2 (germline): SGHSA, FRNQAP. The CDR3 loop reads CASSLDQNTLYF. CDR3 DNA, as far as it was read: TGTGCAAGCAGCTTAGATCAAAACACCTTGTAC.

Points on this clone: Gene labels here are mouse ones. The read finishes 1 residue shy of the CDR3 end, and the germline J gene is used to complete it. This chain joins TRBV13-3 and TRBJ2-7; 12 bases align to TRBD1. Germline V gives CDR1 NNHDY, CDR2 SYVADS. The CDR3 extends over 14 amino acids. The V and J ends lost 4 bases and 6 bases, in that order; junction bases with no gene match: 5. The DNA read from the CDR3 is TGTGCCAGCAGTCGGGACAGGGGGCAAGGTGAACAGTAC. This codes for CASSRDRGQGEQY. The entire CDR3 protein reads CASSRDRGQGEQYF.

A few counts support this clone. The germline and genes are mouse ones. Read data end 1 residue before the CDR3 end; the end is taken from the germline J gene. The V gene is TRBV19, the J gene TRBJ1-2, with 12 positions matching TRBD1. V was pared by 5 bases and J by 3 bases, with 2 bases of the junction left unmatched. Germline V gene sequence: CDR1 FNHDT, CDR2 SITEND (reference sequence). The CDR3 totals 14 residues. Incomplete CDR3 DNA: TGTGCCAGCAGCGGGACAGGGGGCGACTCCGACTACACC. As protein: CASSGTGGDSDYT. In full, the CDR3 reads CASSGTGGDSDYTF. Complete variable domain (other parts from reference TRBV19 and TRBJ1-2): GGIITQTPKFLIGQEGQKLTLKCQQNFNHDTMYWYRQDSGKGLRLIYYSITENDLQKGDLSEGYDASREKKSSFSLTVTSAQKNEMAVFLCASSGTGGDSDYTFGSGTRLLVI.

For this clone: Germline and genes here are mouse. Sequencing ends 1 residue short of the CDR3 end; the germline J gene provides the rest. The V gene is TRBV3, the J gene TRBJ2-7, with TRBD1 matching over 8 bases. This CDR3 contains 14 residues. Looked up from germline, CDR1 is SNHLY and CDR2 is FYNGKV (reference sequence). The trim removed 1 base at V and 6 bases at J, leaving 5 bases unmatched. This CDR3 reads CASSLEGRGLEQYF. The CDR3 DNA, read in part, is TGTGCCAGCAGCTTAGAGGGCAGGGGGCTTGAACAGTAC.

As concerns this clone: Mouse gene names and germline throughout. Coverage ceases 1 residue before the CDR3 finishes, and the germline J gene fills in the end. This sequence joins TRBV29 and TRBJ1-1; 9 positions match TRBD1. CDR1 and CDR2 (germline): MSHET, SYDVDS. This CDR3 has 15 residues. Trimming removed 1 base from V and 4 bases from J; junction bases left unmatched: 4. The CDR3 bases that were read are TGTGCTAGCAGTTTATTGTGGACAGGGGTCACAGAAGTCTTC. Its translation: CASSLLWTGVTEVF. The full CDR3 protein is CASSLLWTGVTEVFF.

This clone counts as medium-sized. Here the gene names and germline are mouse. The read terminates 1 residue before the CDR3 end, so the remaining end is supplied by the germline J gene. V gene TRBV26 combines with J gene TRBJ2-7; TRBD2 matches at 8 bases. V shed 1 base and J 0 bases; nucleotides not matched to a gene: 2. Germline values: CDR1 KGHPV, CDR2 FQNQEV (reference sequence). The CDR3 sequence is 15 residues long. The CDR3 is CASSLWGGDSYEQYF. The covered CDR3 bases are TGTGCCAGCAGTCTGTGGGGGGGCGACTCCTATGAACAGTAC. The whole variable domain, remainder taken from reference TRBV26 and TRBJ2-7, is NSKVIQTPRYLVKGQGQKAKMRCIPEKGHPVVFWYQQNKNNEFKFLINFQNQEVLQQIDMTEKRFSAECPSNSPCSLEIQSSEAGDSALYLCASSLWGGDSYEQYFGPGTRLTVL.

This clone was seen a handful of times. Genes and germline are mouse. Read coverage stops 1 residue before the CDR3 terminus; the germline J gene supplies the remainder. The chain links TRBV1 to TRBJ2-5; no clear D. The CDR3 has 13 amino acids. Germline loops: CDR1 NSQYPW, CDR2 LRSPGD (reference sequence). The germline V and J ends were trimmed by 3 bases and 0 bases, with 4 bases remaining between them. The CDR3 bases that were read are TGCACCTGCAGTGCCGGGAACCAAGACACCCAGTAC. Its protein product is CTCSAGNQDTQY. The CDR3 in full is CTCSAGNQDTQYF.

A word on this clone: Gene names refer to mouse genes. The read finishes 1 residue shy of the CDR3 end, and the germline J gene is used to complete it. The chain couples TRBV3 to TRBJ2-2; 11 nucleotides line up with TRBD2. Germline V gives CDR1 SNHLY, CDR2 FYNGKV (reference sequence). This CDR3 comprises 14 residues. Trimming took 5 bases from V and 7 from J; bases not matched to a gene: 3. Here the CDR3 reads CASSPDWGGGQLYF. Incomplete CDR3 DNA: TGTGCCAGCAGCCCCGACTGGGGGGGCGGGCAGCTCTAC.

This clone came up a few times. Mouse germline and gene names are used. Read sequence stops 1 residue before the CDR3 end, and the germline J gene provides the missing end. The chain uses TRBV13-3 and TRBJ1-6, with 8 bases that match TRBD1. TRBJ1-6 is classed as an ORF, of uncertain function. The V and J ends lost 1 base and 4 bases, in that order; junction bases with no gene match: 1. The CDR3 consists of 15 residues. Germline CDR1 and CDR2: NNHDY and SYVADS. CDR3 region: CASSDRQGYNSPLYF. The sequenced CDR3 bases are TGTGCCAGCAGTGATAGACAGGGGTATAATTCGCCCCTCTAC.

For this clone: Gene names follow the mouse nomenclature. The DNA ends 1 residue before the CDR3 does, and the rest of the CDR3 is filled in from the germline J gene. The chain carries TRBV1 and TRBJ2-4; tentatively, D is TRBD1 (6 bases). The CDR3 covers 15 residues. Germline V lookup: CDR1 NSQYPW, CDR2 LRSPGD (reference sequence). The V and J ends lost 3 bases and 0 bases respectively, with 10 bases between them. The DNA read from the CDR3 is TGCACCTGCAGTGCGGGACAACCTAGTCAAAACACCTTGTAC. It encodes CTCSAGQPSQNTLY. Given in full, the CDR3 is CTCSAGQPSQNTLYF.

This clone was observed a handful of times. Gene names and germline refer to mouse. The sequence runs out 1 residue before the end of the CDR3; the remainder is reconstructed from the germline J gene. This rearrangement joins TRBV13-3 to TRBJ2-1; 11 bases are shared with TRBD2. The CDR3 sequence is 15 residues long. Trimming took 4 bases from V and 1 from J; bases not matched to a gene: 1. Germline-derived CDR1 and CDR2 are NNHDY and SYVADS. The sequenced CDR3 bases are TGTGCCAGCAGTAGGACTGGGGGGAACTATGCTGAGCAGTTC. Translation: CASSRTGGNYAEQF. The CDR3 in full is CASSRTGGNYAEQFF.

This clone is medium-sized (0.01 to 0.1%). Gene names are the mouse ones. Coverage ceases 1 residue before the CDR3 finishes, and the germline J gene fills in the end. The chain carries TRBV31 and TRBJ1-4, with 7 positions matching TRBD1. V gave up 0 bases and J gave up 0 bases; unmatched junction bases: 4. The CDR3 loop spans 16 amino acids. Per the germline V gene, CDR1 is GKSSPN and CDR2 is SITVG. Partial CDR3 DNA: TGTGCCTGGAGTCTCCCGGGACAGATTTCCAACGAAAGATTATTT. This sequence encodes CAWSLPGQISNERLF. The complete CDR3 reads CAWSLPGQISNERLFF.

This clone showed up just a few times. Each gene name is a mouse one. The read stops 1 residue short of the end of the CDR3; the missing end is completed from the germline J gene. The chain couples TRBV26 to TRBJ1-2; perhaps TRBD1 as D (5 bases). Trimming stripped 4 bases from V and 3 bases from J, with 9 bases between. Germline assignment: CDR1 KGHPV and CDR2 FQNQEV (reference sequence). The CDR3 consists of 13 residues. The covered CDR3 bases are TGTGCCAGCAGTCCTAGGGGAGACTCCGACTACACC. Translated, it gives CASSPRGDSDYT. The entire CDR3 protein is CASSPRGDSDYTF. Looking up the rest from reference TRBV26 and TRBJ1-2 gives the full variable domain: NSKVIQTPRYLVKGQGQKAKMRCIPEKGHPVVFWYQQNKNNEFKFLINFQNQEVLQQIDMTEKRFSAECPSNSPCSLEIQSSEAGDSALYLCASSPRGDSDYTFGSGTRLLVI.